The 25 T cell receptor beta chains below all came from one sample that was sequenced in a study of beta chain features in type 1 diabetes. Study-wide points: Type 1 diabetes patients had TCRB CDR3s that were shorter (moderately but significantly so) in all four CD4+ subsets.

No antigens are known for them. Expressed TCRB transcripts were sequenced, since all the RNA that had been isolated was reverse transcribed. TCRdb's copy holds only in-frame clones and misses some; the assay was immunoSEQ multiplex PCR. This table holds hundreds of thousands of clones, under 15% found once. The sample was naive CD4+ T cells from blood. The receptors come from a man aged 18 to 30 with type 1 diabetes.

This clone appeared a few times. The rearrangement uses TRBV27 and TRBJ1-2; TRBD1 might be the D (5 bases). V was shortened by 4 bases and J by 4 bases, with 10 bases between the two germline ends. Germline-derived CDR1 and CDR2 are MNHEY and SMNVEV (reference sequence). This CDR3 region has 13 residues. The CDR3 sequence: CASSSQGTYGYTF. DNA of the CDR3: TGTGCCAGCAGTTCCCAGGGTACCTATGGCTACACCTTC.

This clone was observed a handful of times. The CDR3 DNA follows: TGTGCCAGCTCACCTACAGGGGATCTCAATCAGCCCCAGCATTTT. This gives the protein CASSPTGDLNQPQHF. The rearrangement links TRBV18 to TRBJ1-5; 7 bases are shared with TRBD1. The germline gives CDR1 KGHSH, CDR2 LQKENI. V shed 3 bases, J shed 3 bases, and the junction held 5 bases outside the gene matches. The CDR3 totals 15 residues.

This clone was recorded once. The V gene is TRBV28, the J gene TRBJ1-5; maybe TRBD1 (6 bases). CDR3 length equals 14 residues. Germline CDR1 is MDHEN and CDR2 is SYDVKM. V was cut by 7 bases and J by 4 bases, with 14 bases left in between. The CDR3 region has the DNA TGTGCCAGCACCGTTGGGGGCTTAAATCAGCCCCAGCATTTT. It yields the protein CASTVGGLNQPQHF.

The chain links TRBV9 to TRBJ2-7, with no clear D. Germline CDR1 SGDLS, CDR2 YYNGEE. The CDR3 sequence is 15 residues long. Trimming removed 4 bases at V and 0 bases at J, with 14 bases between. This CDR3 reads CASSPRGGGSYEQYF. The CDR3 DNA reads TGTGCCAGCAGCCCAAGAGGTGGCGGCTCCTACGAGCAGTACTTC.

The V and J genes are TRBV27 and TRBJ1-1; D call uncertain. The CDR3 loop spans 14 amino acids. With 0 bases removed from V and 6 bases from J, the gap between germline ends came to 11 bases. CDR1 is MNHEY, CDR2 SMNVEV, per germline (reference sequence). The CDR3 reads CASSLSMVSAEAFF. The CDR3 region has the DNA TGTGCCAGCAGTTTATCGATGGTCTCTGCTGAAGCTTTCTTT.

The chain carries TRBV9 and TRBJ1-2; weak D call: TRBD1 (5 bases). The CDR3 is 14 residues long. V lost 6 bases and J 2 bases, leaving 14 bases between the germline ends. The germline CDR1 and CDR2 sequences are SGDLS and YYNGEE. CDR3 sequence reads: CASKGTLGNYGYTF. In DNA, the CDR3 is TGTGCCAGCAAAGGGACTCTGGGGAACTATGGCTACACCTTC.

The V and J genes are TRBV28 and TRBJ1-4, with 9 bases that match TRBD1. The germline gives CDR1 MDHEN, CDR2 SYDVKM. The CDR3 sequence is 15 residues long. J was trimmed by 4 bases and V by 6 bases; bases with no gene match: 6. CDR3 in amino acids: CASRRDRVVNEKLFF. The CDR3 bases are TGTGCCAGCAGGAGGGACAGGGTGGTTAATGAAAAACTGTTTTTT. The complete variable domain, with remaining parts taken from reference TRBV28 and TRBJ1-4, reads DVKVTQSSRYLVKRTGEKVFLECVQDMDHENMFWYRQDPGLGLRLIYFSYDVKMKEKGDIPEGYSVSREKKERFSLILESASTNQTSMYLCASRRDRVVNEKLFFGSGTQLSVL.

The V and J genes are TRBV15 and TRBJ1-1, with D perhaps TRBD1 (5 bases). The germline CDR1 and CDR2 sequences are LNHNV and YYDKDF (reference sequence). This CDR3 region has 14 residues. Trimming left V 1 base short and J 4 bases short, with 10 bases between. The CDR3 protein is CATSRGSGATEAFF. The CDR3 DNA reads TGTGCCACCAGCAGAGGTTCCGGGGCCACTGAAGCTTTCTTT.

The CDR3 protein is CASSVASSSGGLTDTQYF. The CDR3 DNA follows: TGTGCCAGCAGCGTAGCCTCTTCCAGCGGGGGCCTCACAGATACGCAGTATTTT. The V call is TRBV9, the J call TRBJ2-3; 8 nucleotides match TRBD2. Germline loops: CDR1 SGDLS, CDR2 YYNGEE. Trimming cost V 0 bases and J 2 bases; bases outside gene matches: 11. This CDR3 is built from 18 residues.

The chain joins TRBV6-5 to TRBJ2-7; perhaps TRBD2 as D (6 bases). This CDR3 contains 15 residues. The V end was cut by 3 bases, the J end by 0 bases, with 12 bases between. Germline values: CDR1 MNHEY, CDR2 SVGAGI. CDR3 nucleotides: TGTGCCAGCAGTTATGCCCGGGGGAGCTCCTACGAGCAGTACTTC. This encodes CASSYARGSSYEQYF.

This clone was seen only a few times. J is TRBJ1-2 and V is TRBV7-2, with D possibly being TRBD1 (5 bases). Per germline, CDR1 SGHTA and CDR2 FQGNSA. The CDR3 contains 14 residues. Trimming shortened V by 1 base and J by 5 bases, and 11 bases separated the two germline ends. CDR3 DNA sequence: TGTGCCAGCAGCTTAGATTGGGACCGTTATGGCTACACCTTC. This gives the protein CASSLDWDRYGYTF.

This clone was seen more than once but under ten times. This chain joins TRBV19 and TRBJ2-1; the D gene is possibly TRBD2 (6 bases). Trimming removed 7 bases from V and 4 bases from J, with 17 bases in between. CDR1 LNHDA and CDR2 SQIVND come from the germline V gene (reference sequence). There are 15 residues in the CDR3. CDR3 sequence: CASTPTAGPYNEQFF. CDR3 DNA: TGTGCCAGTACCCCCACGGCGGGGCCGTACAATGAGCAGTTCTTC.

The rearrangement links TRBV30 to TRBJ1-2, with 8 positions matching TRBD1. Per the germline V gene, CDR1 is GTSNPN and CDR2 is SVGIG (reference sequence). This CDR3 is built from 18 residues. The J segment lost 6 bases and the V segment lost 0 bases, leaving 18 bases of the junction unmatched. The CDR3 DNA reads TGTGCCTGGAGTGTACAGGGGGTAGGGGGAAGATCGGAAAATGGCTACACCTTC. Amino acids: CAWSVQGVGGRSENGYTF.

The CDR3 protein is CASSLVKSSGNTIYF. The CDR3 nucleotides are TGTGCCAGCAGTTTAGTCAAGTCCTCTGGAAACACCATATATTTT. This chain joins TRBV27 and TRBJ1-3; D gene unclear. The CDR3 has 15 residues. Germline V gene lookup returns CDR1 MNHEY and CDR2 SMNVEV (reference sequence). The V and J ends lost 2 bases and 0 bases respectively, with 8 bases between them.

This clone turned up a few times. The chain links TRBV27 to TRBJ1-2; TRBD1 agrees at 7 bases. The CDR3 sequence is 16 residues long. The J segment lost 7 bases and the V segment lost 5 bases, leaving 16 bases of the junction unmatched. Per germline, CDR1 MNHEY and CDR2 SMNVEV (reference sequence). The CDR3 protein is CASSPEGAGSTPGYTF. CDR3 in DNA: TGTGCCAGCAGTCCAGAGGGGGCAGGGTCGACTCCTGGCTACACCTTC.

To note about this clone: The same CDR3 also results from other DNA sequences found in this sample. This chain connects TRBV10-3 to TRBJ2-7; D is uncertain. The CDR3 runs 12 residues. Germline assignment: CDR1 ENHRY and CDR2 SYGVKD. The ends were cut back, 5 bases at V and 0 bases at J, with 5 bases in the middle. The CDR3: CAISPSSYEQYF. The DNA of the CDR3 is TGTGCCATCAGTCCTAGCTCCTACGAGCAGTACTTC.

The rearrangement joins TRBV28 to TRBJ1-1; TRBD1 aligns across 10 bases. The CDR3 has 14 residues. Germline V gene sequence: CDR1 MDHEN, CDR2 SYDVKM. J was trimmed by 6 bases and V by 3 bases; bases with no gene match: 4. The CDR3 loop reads CASSLTGGASEAFF. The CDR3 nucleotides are TGTGCCAGCAGTTTGACAGGGGGCGCGTCTGAAGCTTTCTTT.

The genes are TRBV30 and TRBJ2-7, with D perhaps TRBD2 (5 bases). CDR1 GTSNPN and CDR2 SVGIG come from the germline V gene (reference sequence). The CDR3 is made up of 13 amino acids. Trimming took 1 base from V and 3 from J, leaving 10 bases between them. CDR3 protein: CAWSAGLSYEQYF. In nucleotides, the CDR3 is TGTGCCTGGAGTGCCGGACTCAGCTACGAGCAGTACTTC. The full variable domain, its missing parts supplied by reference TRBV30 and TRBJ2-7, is SQTIHQWPATLVQPVGSPLSLECTVEGTSNPNLYWYRQAAGRGLQLLFYSVGIGQISSEVPQNLSASRPQDRQFILSSKKLLLSDSGFYLCAWSAGLSYEQYFGPGTRLTVT.

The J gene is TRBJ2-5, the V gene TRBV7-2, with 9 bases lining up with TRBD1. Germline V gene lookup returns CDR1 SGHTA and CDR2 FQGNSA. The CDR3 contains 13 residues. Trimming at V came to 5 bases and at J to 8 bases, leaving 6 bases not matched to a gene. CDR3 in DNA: TGTGCCAGCAGCCTTGGACAGGGGCAAACCCAGTACTTC. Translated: CASSLGQGQTQYF.

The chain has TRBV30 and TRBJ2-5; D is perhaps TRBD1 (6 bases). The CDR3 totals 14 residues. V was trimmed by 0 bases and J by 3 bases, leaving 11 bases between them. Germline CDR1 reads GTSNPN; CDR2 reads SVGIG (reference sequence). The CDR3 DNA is TGTGCCTGGAGTGTATATAGGGGGAAAGAGACCCAGTACTTC. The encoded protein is CAWSVYRGKETQYF.

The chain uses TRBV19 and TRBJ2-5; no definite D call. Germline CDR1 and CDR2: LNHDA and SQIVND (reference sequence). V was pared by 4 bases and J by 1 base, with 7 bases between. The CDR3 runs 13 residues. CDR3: CASSTIIQETQYF. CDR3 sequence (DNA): TGTGCCAGTAGTACTATCATCCAAGAGACCCAGTACTTC.

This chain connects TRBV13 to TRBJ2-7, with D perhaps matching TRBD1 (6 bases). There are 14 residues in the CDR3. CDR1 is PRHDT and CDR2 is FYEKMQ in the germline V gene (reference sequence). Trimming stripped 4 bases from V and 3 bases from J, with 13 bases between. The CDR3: CASSSGTYDYEQYF. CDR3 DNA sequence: TGTGCCAGCAGCTCCGGGACATATGACTACGAGCAGTACTTC.

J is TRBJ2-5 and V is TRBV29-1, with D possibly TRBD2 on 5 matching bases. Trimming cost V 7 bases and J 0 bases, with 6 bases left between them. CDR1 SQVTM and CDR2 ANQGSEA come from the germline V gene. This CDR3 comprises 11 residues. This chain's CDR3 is CSGGYQETQYF. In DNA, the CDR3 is TGCAGCGGAGGGTACCAAGAGACCCAGTACTTC.

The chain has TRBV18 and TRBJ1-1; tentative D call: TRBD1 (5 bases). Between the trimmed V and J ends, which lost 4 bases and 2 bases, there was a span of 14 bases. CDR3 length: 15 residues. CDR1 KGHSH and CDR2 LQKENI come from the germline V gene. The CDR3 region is CASSLRGASNTEAFF. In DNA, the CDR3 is TGTGCCAGCTCACTAAGAGGGGCCTCAAACACTGAAGCTTTCTTT.

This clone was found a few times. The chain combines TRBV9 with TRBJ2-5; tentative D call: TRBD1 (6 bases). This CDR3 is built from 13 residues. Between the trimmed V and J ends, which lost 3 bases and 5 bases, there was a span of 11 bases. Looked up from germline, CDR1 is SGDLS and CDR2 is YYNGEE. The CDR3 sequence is CASSGGDIETQYF. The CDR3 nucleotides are TGTGCCAGCAGCGGTGGGGACATCGAGACCCAGTACTTC.